Given below is one T cell receptor (beta chain) in context. This specimen comes from a study of control samples from healthy donors and cancer patients. V dropped 3 bases and J dropped 8; count of bases not matched to a gene: 5. Germline V gives CDR1 MGHRA, CDR2 YSYEKL. This CDR3 contains 15 residues. Generated by immunoSEQ multiplex PCR, the TCRdb table keeps only in-frame clones and is missing some. Here the sample spans more than 95,000 clones, roughly 87% being singletons. This TCR came from a man aged 35 to 55 in good health. The sequencing input was blood. The J gene is TRBJ2-3, the V gene TRBV4-1; 13 bases map to TRBD2. The CDR3 sequence: CASSHGTSGAATQYF. The CDR3 coding sequence is TGCGCCAGCAGCCACGGGACTAGCGGGGCCGCTACGCAGTATTTT.